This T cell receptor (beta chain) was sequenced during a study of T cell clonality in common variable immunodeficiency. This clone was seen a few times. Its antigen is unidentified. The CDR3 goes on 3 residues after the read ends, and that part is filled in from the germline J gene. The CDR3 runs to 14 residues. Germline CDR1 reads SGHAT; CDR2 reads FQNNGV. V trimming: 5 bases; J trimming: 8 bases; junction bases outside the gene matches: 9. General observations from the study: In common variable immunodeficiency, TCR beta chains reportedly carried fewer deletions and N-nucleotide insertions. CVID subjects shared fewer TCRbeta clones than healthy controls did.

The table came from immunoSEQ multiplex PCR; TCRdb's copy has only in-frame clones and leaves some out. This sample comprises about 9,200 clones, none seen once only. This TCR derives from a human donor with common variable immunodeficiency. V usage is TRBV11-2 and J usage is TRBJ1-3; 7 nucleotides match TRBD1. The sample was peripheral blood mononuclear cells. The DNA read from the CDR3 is TGTGCCAGCAGCGCAAAGGACAGGCGGGACACC. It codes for CASSAKDRRDT. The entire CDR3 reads CASSAKDRRDTIYF.